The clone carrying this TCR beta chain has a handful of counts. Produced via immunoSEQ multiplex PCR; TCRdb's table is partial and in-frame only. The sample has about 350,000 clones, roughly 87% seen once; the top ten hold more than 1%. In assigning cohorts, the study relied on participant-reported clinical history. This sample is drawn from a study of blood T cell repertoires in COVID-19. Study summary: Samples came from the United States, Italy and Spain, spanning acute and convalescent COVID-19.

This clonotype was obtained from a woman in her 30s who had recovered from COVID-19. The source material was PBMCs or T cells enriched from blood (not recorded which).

DNA of the CDR3: TGTGCCAGTAGTATGCTTTCCCCCGCGGACACTGAAGCTTTCTTT. It translates to CASSMLSPADTEAFF. The gene calls are TRBV19 and TRBJ1-1; D gene unclear. V lost 3 bases to trimming and J lost 3 bases, with 14 bases between them. This CDR3 is built from 15 residues. Per the germline V gene, CDR1 is LNHDA and CDR2 is SQIVND (reference sequence).